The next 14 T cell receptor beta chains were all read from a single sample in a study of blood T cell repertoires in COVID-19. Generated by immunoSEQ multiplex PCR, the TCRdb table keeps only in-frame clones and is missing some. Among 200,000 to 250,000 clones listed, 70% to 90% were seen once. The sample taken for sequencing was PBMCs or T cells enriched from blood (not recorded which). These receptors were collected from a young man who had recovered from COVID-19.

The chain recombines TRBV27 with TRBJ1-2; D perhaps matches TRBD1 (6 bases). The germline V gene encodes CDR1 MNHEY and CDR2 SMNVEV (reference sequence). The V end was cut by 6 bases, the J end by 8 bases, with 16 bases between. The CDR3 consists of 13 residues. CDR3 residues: CASRTGTNTGYTF. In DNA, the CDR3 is TGTGCCAGCAGAACCGGGACAAACACCGGCTACACCTTC.

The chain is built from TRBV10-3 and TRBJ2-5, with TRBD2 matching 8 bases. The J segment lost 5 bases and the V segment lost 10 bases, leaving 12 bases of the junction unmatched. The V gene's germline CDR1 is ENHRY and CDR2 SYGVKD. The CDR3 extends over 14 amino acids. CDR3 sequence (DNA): TGTGCCACGGGCCCGGGACTAGGGGAGGAGACCCAGTACTTC. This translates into CATGPGLGEETQYF.

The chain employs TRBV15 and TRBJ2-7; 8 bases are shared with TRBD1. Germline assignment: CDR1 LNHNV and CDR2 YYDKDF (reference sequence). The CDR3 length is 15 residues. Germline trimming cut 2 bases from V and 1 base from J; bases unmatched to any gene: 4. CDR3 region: CATSRTGGFSYEQYF. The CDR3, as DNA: TGTGCCACCAGCAGAACAGGGGGATTTTCCTACGAGCAGTACTTC.

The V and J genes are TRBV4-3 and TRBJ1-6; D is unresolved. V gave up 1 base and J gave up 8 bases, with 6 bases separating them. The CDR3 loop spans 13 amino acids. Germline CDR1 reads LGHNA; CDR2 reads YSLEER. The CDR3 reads CASSQVSDSPLHF. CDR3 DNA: TGCGCCAGCAGCCAAGTTTCAGATTCACCCCTCCACTTT.

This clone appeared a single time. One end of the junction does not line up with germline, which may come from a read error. Here the CDR3 reads CASSSGPTDTQYF. CDR3 sequence (DNA): TGTGCCAGCAGCTCCGGGCCGACAGACACGCAGTATTTT. The chain combines TRBV7-8 with TRBJ2-3; maybe TRBD1 (5 bases). This CDR3 is built from 13 residues. Germline-derived CDR1 and CDR2 are SGHVS and FQNEAQ.

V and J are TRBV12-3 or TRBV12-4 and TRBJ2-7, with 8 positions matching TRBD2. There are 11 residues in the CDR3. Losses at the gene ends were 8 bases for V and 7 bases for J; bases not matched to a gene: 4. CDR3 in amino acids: CASRGGAEQYF. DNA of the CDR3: TGTGCCAGCCGGGGGGGCGCAGAGCAGTACTTC.

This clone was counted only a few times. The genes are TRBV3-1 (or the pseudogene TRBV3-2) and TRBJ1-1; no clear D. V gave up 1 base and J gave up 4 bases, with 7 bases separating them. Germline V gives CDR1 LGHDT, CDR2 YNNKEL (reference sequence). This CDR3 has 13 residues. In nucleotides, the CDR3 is TGTGCCAGCAGCCAAGGGGCAAGCACTGAAGCTTTCTTT. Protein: CASSQGASTEAFF.

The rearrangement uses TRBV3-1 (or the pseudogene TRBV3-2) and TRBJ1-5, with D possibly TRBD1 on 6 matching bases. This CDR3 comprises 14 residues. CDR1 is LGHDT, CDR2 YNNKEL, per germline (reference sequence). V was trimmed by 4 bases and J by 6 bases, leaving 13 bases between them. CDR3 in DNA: TGTGCCAGCAGCCCCCAGGGGATAGGTCAGCCCCAGCATTTT. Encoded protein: CASSPQGIGQPQHF.

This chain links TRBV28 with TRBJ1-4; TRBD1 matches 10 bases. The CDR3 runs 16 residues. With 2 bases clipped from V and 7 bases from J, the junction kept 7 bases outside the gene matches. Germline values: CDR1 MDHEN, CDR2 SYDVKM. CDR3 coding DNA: TGTGCCAGCAGTTTAGTGACAGGGGGCATGAGTGAAAAACTGTTTTTT. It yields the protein CASSLVTGGMSEKLFF.

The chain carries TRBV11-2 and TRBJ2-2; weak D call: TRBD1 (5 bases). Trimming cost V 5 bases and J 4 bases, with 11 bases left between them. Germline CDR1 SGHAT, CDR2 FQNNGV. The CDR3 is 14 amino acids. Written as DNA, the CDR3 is TGTGCCAGCAGCCCAGTCCAGGGCACCGGGGAGCTGTTTTTT. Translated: CASSPVQGTGELFF.

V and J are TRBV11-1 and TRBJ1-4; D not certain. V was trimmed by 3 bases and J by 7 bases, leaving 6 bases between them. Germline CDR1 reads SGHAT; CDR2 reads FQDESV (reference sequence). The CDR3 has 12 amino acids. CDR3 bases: TGTGCCAGCAGCTTTGAGGGTGAAAAACTGTTTTTT. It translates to CASSFEGEKLFF.

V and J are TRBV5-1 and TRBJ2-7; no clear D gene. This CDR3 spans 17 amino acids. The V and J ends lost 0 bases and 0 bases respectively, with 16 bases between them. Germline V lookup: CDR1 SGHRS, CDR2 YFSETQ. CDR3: CASSLVLVGSSSYEQYF. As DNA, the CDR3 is TGCGCCAGCAGCTTGGTCTTAGTCGGATCTAGCTCCTACGAGCAGTACTTC.

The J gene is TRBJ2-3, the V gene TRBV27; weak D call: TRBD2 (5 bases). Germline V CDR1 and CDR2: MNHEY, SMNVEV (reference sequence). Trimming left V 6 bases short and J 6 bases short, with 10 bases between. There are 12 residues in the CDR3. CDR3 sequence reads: CASRSTGDTQYF. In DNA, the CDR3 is TGTGCCAGCAGGAGTACGGGGGATACGCAGTATTTT.

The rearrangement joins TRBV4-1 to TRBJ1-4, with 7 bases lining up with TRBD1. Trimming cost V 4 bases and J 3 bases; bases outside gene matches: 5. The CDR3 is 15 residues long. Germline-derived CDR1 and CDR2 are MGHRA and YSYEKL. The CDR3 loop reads CASSLTGTANEKLFF. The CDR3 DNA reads TGCGCCAGCAGCCTTACCGGGACAGCTAATGAAAAACTGTTTTTT.